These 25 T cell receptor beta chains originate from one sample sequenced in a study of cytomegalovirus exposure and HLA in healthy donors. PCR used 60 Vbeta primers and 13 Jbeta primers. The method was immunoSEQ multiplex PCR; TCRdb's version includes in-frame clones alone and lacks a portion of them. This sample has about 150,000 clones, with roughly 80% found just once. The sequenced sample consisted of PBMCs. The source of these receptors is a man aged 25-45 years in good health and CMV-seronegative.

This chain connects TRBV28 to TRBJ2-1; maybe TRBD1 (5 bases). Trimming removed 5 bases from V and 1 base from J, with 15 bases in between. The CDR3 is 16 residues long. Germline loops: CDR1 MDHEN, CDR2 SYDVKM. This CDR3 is CASSRTRFRSYNEQFF. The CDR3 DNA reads TGTGCCAGCAGTCGGACACGTTTTAGATCCTACAATGAGCAGTTCTTC.

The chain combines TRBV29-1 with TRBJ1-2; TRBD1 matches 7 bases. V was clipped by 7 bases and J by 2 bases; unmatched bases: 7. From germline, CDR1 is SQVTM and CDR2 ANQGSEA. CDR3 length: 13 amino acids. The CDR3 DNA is TGCAGCGCAGGACAGGAGGGGAACTATGGCTACACCTTC. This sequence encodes CSAGQEGNYGYTF. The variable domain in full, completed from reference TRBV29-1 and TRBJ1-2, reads SAVISQKPSRDICQRGTSLTIQCQVDSQVTMMFWYRQQPGQSLTLIATANQGSEATYESGFVIDKFPISRPNLTFSTLTVSNMSPEDSSIYLCSAGQEGNYGYTFGSGTRLTVV.

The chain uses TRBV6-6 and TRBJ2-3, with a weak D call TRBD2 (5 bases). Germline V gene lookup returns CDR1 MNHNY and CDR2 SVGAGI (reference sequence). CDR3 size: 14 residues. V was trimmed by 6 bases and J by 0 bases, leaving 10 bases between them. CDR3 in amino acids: CASSRAASTDTQYF. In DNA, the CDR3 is TGTGCCAGCAGCCGAGCGGCTAGCACAGATACGCAGTATTTT.

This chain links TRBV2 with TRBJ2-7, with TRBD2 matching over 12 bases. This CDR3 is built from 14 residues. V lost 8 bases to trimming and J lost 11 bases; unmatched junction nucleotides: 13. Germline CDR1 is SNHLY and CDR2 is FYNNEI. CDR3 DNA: TGTGCCAGCCGCGCCCTGACTAGCGGGAGTGCCAAGTACTTC. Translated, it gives CASRALTSGSAKYF.

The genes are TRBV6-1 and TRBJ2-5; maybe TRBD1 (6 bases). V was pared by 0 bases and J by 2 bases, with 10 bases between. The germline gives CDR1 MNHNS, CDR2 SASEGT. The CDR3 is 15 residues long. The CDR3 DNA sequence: TGTGCCAGCAGTGAAGCAGGGACACTTCAAGAGACCCAGTACTTC. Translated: CASSEAGTLQETQYF.

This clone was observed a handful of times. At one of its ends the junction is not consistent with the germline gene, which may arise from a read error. Written as DNA, the CDR3 is TGTGCCACCAGCAGACCCAATTACGGGCAGTACTTC. Its translation is CATSRPNYGQYF. The chain couples TRBV15 to TRBJ2-7; D not certain. The CDR3 sequence is 12 residues long. Germline lookup yields CDR1 LNHNV and CDR2 YYDKDF (reference sequence).

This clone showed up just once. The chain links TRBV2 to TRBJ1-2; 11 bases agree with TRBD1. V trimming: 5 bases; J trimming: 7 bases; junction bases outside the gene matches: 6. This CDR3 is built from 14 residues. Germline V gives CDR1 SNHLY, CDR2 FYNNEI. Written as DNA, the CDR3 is TGTGCCAGCAGTCCGGACAGGGGGCTTCTTGGCTACACCTTC. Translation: CASSPDRGLLGYTF.

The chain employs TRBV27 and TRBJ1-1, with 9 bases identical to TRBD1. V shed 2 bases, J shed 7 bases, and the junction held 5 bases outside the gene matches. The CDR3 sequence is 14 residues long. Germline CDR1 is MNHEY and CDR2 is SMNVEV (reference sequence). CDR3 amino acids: CASSLGGDRDEAFF. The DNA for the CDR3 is TGTGCCAGCAGTTTAGGGGGGGACAGGGATGAAGCTTTCTTT.

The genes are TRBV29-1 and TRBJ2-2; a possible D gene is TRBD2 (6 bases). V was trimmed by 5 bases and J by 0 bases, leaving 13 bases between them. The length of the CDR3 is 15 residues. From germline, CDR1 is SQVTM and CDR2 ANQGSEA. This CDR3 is CSVKVRGTNTGELFF. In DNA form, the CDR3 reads TGCAGCGTTAAAGTCCGGGGGACGAACACCGGGGAGCTGTTTTTT.

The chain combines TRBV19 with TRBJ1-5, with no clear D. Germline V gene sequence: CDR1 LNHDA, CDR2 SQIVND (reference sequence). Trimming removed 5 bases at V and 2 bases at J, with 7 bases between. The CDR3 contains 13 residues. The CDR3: CASSVQGNQPQHF. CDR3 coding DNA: TGTGCCAGTAGTGTACAAGGCAATCAGCCCCAGCATTTT. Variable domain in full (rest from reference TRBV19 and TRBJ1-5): DGGITQSPKYLFRKEGQNVTLSCEQNLNHDAMYWYRQDPGQGLRLIYYSQIVNDFQKGDIAEGYSVSREKKESFPLTVTSAQKNPTAFYLCASSVQGNQPQHFGDGTRLSIL.

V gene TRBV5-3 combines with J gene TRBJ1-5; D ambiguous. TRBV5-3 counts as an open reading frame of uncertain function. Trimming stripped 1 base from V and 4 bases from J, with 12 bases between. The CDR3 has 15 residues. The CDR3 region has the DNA TGTGCCAGAAGCTTGCATTTCCGGGAAAATCAGCCCCAGCATTTT. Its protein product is CARSLHFRENQPQHF.

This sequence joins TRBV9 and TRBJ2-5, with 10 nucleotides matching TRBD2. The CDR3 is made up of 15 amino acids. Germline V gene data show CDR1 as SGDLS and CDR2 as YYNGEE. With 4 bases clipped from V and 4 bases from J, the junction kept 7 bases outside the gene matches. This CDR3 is CASSFGAGGPETQYF. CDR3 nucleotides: TGTGCCAGCAGCTTCGGAGCGGGAGGGCCAGAGACCCAGTACTTC.

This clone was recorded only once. The CDR3 DNA follows: TGTGCCAGCAGCTTAGGGACAGGGGTGGAATATGGCTACACCTTC. Its protein is CASSLGTGVEYGYTF. The chain is built from TRBV7-2 and TRBJ1-2, with TRBD1 matching over 9 bases. This CDR3 contains 15 residues. Trimming took 1 base from V and 5 from J; bases not matched to a gene: 5. Germline V gene data show CDR1 as SGHTA and CDR2 as FQGNSA.

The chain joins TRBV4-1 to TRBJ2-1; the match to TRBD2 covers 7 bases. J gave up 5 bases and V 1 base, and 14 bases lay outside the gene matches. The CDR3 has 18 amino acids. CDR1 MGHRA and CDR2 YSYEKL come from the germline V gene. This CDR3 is CASSQGPPLADGNNEQFF. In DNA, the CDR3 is TGCGCCAGCAGCCAAGGTCCCCCTCTAGCGGACGGAAACAATGAGCAGTTCTTC.

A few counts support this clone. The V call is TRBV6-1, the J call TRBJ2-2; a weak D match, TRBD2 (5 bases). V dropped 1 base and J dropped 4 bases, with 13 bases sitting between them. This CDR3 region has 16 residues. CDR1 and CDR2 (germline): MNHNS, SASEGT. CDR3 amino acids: CASSEGVSDPTGELFF. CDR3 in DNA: TGTGCCAGCAGTGAAGGAGTTAGCGACCCCACCGGGGAGCTGTTTTTT.

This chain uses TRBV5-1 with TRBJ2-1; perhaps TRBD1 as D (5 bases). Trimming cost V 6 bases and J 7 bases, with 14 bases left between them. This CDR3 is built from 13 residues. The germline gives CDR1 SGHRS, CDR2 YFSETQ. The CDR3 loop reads CASTLGPGNEQFF. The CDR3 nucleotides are TGCGCCAGCACGCTAGGCCCAGGGAATGAGCAGTTCTTC.

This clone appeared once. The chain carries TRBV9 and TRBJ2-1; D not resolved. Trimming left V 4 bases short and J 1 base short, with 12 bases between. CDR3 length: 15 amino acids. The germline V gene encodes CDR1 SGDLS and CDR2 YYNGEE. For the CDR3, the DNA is TGTGCCAGCAGCCCCTTAGTTTGGTCCTACAATGAGCAGTTCTTC. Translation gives CASSPLVWSYNEQFF.

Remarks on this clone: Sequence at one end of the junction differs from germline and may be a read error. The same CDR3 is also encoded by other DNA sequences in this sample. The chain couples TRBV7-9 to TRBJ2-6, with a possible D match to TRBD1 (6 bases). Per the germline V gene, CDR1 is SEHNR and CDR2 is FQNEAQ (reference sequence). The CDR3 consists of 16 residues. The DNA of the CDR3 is TGTGCCAGCAGCCCGACAGGAAACTCTGGGGCCAACGTCTTGACTTTC. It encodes CASSPTGNSGANVLTF. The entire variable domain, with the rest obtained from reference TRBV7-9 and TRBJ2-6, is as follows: DTGVSQNPRHKITKRGQNVTFRCDPISEHNRLYWYRQTLGQGPEFLTYFQNEAQLEKSRLLSDRFSAERPKGSFSTLEIQRTEQGDSAMYLCASSPTGNSGANVLTFGAGSRLTVL.

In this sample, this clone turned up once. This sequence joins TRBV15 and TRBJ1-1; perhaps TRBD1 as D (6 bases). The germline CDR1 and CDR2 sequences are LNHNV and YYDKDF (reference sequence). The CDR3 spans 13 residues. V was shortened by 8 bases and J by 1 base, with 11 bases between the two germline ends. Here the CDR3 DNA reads TGTGCCACCCAAGACAGGCAGAACACTGAAGCTTTCTTT. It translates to CATQDRQNTEAFF.

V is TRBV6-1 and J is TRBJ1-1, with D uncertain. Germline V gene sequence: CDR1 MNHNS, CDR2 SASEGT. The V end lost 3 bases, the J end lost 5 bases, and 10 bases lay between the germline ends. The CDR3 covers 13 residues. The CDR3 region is CASSEVRSTEAFF. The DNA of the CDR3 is TGTGCCAGCAGTGAGGTAAGGAGTACTGAAGCTTTCTTT.

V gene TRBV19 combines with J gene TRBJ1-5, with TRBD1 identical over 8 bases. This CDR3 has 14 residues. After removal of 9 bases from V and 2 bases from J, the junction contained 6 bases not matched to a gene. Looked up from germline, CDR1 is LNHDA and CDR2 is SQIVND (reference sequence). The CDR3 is CASAGQGGNQPQHF. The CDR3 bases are TGTGCCAGCGCCGGACAGGGTGGCAATCAGCCCCAGCATTTT.

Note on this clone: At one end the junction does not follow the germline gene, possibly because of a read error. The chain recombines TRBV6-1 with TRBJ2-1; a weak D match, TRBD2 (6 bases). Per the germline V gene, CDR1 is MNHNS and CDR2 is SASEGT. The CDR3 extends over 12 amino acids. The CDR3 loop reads CASSRRALAGVF. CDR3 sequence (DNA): TGTGCCAGCAGCCGGAGGGCACTAGCCGGGGTCTTC.

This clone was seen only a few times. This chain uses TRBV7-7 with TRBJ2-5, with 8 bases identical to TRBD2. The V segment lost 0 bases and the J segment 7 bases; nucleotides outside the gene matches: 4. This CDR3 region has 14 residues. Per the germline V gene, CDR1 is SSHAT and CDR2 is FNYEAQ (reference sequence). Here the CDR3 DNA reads TGTGCCAGCAGCTTAGCTCGGGAGGGTTGGACCCAGTACTTC. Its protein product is CASSLAREGWTQYF.

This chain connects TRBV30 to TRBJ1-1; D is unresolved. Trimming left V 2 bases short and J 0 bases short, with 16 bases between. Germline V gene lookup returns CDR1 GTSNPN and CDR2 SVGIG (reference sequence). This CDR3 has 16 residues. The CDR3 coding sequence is TGTGCCTGGAGTACATCTAGGACTGCCATGAACACTGAAGCTTTCTTT. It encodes CAWSTSRTAMNTEAFF.

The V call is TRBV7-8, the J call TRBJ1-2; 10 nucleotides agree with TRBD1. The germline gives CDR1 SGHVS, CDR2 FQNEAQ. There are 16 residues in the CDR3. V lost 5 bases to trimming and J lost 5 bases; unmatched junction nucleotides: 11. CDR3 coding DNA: TGTGCCAGCAGCGTTAATAGGGGACAGGGGTGGTATGGCTACACCTTC. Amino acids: CASSVNRGQGWYGYTF.